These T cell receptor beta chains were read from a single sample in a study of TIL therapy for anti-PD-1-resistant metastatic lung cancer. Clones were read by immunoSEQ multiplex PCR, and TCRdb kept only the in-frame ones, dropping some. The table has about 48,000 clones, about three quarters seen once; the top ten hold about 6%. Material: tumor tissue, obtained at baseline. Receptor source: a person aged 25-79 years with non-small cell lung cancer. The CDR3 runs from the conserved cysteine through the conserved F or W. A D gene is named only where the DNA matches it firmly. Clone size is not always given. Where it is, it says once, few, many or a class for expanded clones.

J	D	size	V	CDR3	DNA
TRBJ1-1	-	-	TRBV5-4	CASSLSGTANTEAFF	TGTGCCAGCAGCCTCTCCGGGACCGCGAACACTGAAGCTTTCTTT
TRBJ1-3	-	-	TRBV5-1	CASSKLGIGNTIYF	TGCGCCAGCTCCAAATTGGGTATTGGAAACACCATATATTTT
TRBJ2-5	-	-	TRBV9	CASSVPGIEETQYF	TGTGCCAGCAGCGTCCCAGGGATAGAAGAGACCCAGTACTTC
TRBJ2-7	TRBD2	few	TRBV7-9	CASSLASGGPKREQYF	TGTGCCAGCAGCTTAGCTAGCGGGGGGCCCAAACGCGAGCAGTACTTC
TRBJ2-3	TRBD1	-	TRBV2	CASKDRSSTDTQYF	TGTGCCAGCAAGGACAGGTCTAGCACAGATACGCAGTATTTT
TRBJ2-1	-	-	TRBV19	CASSIVGLANEQFF	TGTGCCAGTAGTATAGTCGGCCTAGCTAATGAGCAGTTCTTC
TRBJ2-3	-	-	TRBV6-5	CASSYPFGGTDTQYF	TGTGCCAGCAGTTACCCCTTTGGGGGCACAGATACGCAGTATTTT
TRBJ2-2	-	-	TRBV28	CASSWDLYTGELFF	TGTGCCAGCAGTTGGGACTTATACACCGGGGAGCTGTTTTTT
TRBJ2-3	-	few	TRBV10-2	CASSRDPAGRSTDTQYF	TGCGCCAGCAGTAGGGACCCGGCGGGGAGGAGCACAGATACGCAGTATTTT
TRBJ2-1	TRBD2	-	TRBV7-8	CASTRTRGGGDEQFF	TGTGCCAGCACACGGACGCGCGGGGGTGGCGATGAGCAGTTCTTC
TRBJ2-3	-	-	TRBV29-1	CSVRPSTDTQYF	TGCAGCGTTAGACCGAGCACAGATACGCAGTATTTT
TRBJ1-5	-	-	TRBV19	CASSRVAHGVGEPQHF	TGTGCCAGTAGCCGGGTCGCACACGGTGTAGGGGAGCCCCAGCATTTT
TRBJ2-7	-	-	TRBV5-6	CASSLNHYEQYF	TGTGCCAGCAGCTTAAACCACTACGAGCAGTACTTC
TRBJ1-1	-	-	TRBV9	CASSVVDTNTEAFF	TGTGCCAGCAGCGTAGTTGATACGAACACTGAAGCTTTCTTT
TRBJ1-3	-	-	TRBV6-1	CASTQGTGNTIYF	TGTGCCAGCACCCAGGGCACTGGAAACACCATATATTTT